This TCR beta chain originates from a study of breast tumors, draining lymph nodes, adjacent tissues. This clonotype has a count of ten or more. What it binds is unknown. TCRdb re-analysed the multiplex PCR reads in MiXCR, keeping a single row per CDR3 protein. The sample lists around 110,000 distinct CDR3 sequences; about 30% were seen once. Breast cancer patients provided tissue from their axillary draining lymph nodes. The CDR3 is made up of 14 amino acids. V was trimmed by 0 bases and J by 4 bases, leaving 10 bases between them. CDR1 DFQATT and CDR2 SNEGSKA come from the germline V gene (reference sequence). Study-wide points: The lymph node origin of tumor T cells was framed as consistent with a hypothesis, not demonstrated.

Sequenced input: axillary lymph node tissue. This TCR came from a female donor with breast cancer. Some clones in this sample may be carry-over from other donors' samples. The V and J genes are TRBV20-1 and TRBJ2-1; D perhaps matches TRBD2 (6 bases). The DNA of the CDR3 is TGCAGTGCTAGAGATCTTGCGGGGTACAATGAGCAGTTCTTC. Its translation: CSARDLAGYNEQFF.